These T cell receptor beta chains were read from a single sample in a study of T-cell memory formation after mild COVID-19. TCRdb analysed the 5' RACE reads with MiXCR anew, one entry per CDR3 protein. The sample consists of under 250,000 distinct CDR3 sequences, 9.5% to 10% of them appearing once. Source material: PBMCs or a T cell subset sorted from them (not recorded which). The receptors originated from a man in his late teens or twenties who had mild COVID-19 (a few samples of this study predate the infection). Cell type and time point are not known. Each CDR3 is given without its conserved first and last residue. Rows give clone size only sometimes, using once, few, many, or a class for an expanded clone.

len: 10; abundance: few; v_gene: TRBV23-1; j_gene: TRBJ1-4; CDR3aa: VTRATNEKLF
len: 12; abundance: -; v_gene: TRBV7-6; j_gene: TRBJ1-1; CDR3aa: ASSLEIAGGQAF
len: 10; abundance: many; v_gene: TRBV11-2; j_gene: TRBJ1-2; CDR3aa: ASQGINYGYT
len: 12; abundance: -; v_gene: TRBV20-1; j_gene: TRBJ2-7; CDR3aa: SARDRPQGNEQY
len: 11; abundance: -; v_gene: TRBV4-1; j_gene: TRBJ1-2; CDR3aa: ASSQDPGQSYT
len: 14; abundance: few; v_gene: TRBV6-2/TRBV6-3; j_gene: TRBJ2-5; CDR3aa: ASSYAQRGSRETQY
len: 12; abundance: -; v_gene: TRBV18; j_gene: TRBJ2-2; CDR3aa: ASSPSRSTGELF
len: 11; abundance: -; v_gene: TRBV5-4; j_gene: TRBJ1-1; CDR3aa: ASRGTGGIEAF
len: 15; abundance: -; v_gene: TRBV7-2; j_gene: TRBJ2-4; CDR3aa: ASSLFIGGSLKNIQY
len: 13; abundance: few; v_gene: TRBV27; j_gene: TRBJ1-2; CDR3aa: ASSHYRSANYGYT
len: 13; abundance: -; v_gene: TRBV12-3/TRBV12-4; j_gene: TRBJ2-2; CDR3aa: ASRFRQGETGELF
len: 14; abundance: many; v_gene: TRBV4-3; j_gene: TRBJ1-2; CDR3aa: ASSQDLGDFDYGYT
len: 11; abundance: -; v_gene: TRBV20-1; j_gene: TRBJ2-5; CDR3aa: SADRGLQETQY
len: 14; abundance: -; v_gene: TRBV20-1; j_gene: TRBJ2-3; CDR3aa: SARDTRGTETDTQY
len: 12; abundance: -; v_gene: TRBV7-3; j_gene: TRBJ2-1; CDR3aa: ASSLNRAVGEQF
len: 13; abundance: many; v_gene: TRBV10-3; j_gene: TRBJ1-2; CDR3aa: AISESLWQGGGYT
len: 13; abundance: -; v_gene: TRBV7-7; j_gene: TRBJ1-2; CDR3aa: ASSFRQGGRYGYT
len: 15; abundance: -; v_gene: TRBV6-5; j_gene: TRBJ1-1; CDR3aa: ASSYKPPSHGNTEAF
len: 14; abundance: many; v_gene: TRBV6-5; j_gene: TRBJ2-2; CDR3aa: ASSELPGQGTGELF
len: 12; abundance: -; v_gene: TRBV2; j_gene: TRBJ2-7; CDR3aa: ASQKGGGAPEQY
len: 11; abundance: -; v_gene: TRBV25-1; j_gene: TRBJ1-5; CDR3aa: ASRAGAYQPQH
len: 12; abundance: -; v_gene: TRBV6-5; j_gene: TRBJ1-3; CDR3aa: ASSPLQGINTIY
len: 17; abundance: few; v_gene: TRBV4-3; j_gene: TRBJ2-3; CDR3aa: ASSQELSSSGGPTDTQY
len: 11; abundance: -; v_gene: TRBV12-3/TRBV12-4; j_gene: TRBJ2-2; CDR3aa: ASSFGVPGELF
len: 12; abundance: many; v_gene: TRBV5-1; j_gene: TRBJ1-2; CDR3aa: ASSYDGLGGGYT
len: 14; abundance: few; v_gene: TRBV7-9; j_gene: TRBJ1-3; CDR3aa: ASSLRPRGSGNTIY
len: 12; abundance: few; v_gene: TRBV5-1; j_gene: TRBJ1-2; CDR3aa: ASSPGQLNYGYT
len: 15; abundance: few; v_gene: TRBV6-1; j_gene: TRBJ1-4; CDR3aa: ASRRQGAPTLSEKLF
len: 11; abundance: few; v_gene: TRBV20-1; j_gene: TRBJ2-5; CDR3aa: SARPTGVETQY
len: 13; abundance: few; v_gene: TRBV18; j_gene: TRBJ2-7; CDR3aa: ASSPLAGELAEQY
len: 13; abundance: -; v_gene: TRBV7-8; j_gene: TRBJ1-5; CDR3aa: ASSFRTGRNQPQH
len: 10; abundance: many; v_gene: TRBV24-1; j_gene: TRBJ2-5; CDR3aa: ATSDSLETQY
len: 11; abundance: few; v_gene: TRBV5-4; j_gene: TRBJ2-3; CDR3aa: ASSPGLDGTQY
len: 13; abundance: -; v_gene: TRBV10-2; j_gene: TRBJ2-3; CDR3aa: ASRGLAGYTDTQY
len: 14; abundance: few; v_gene: TRBV12-3/TRBV12-4; j_gene: TRBJ2-2; CDR3aa: ASRSHSAGNTGELF
len: 12; abundance: few; v_gene: TRBV7-9; j_gene: TRBJ2-7; CDR3aa: ASSLVLTDYEQY
len: 13; abundance: -; v_gene: TRBV10-3; j_gene: TRBJ2-1; CDR3aa: AISEGRGRQVEQF
len: 13; abundance: many; v_gene: TRBV5-1; j_gene: TRBJ2-1; CDR3aa: ASSLAPGPHNEQF
len: 12; abundance: few; v_gene: TRBV9; j_gene: TRBJ2-1; CDR3aa: ASSVGTSVNEQF
len: 18; abundance: -; v_gene: TRBV5-1; j_gene: TRBJ2-3; CDR3aa: ASSSRIFGTSGSSTDTQY
len: 11; abundance: -; v_gene: TRBV20-1; j_gene: TRBJ2-5; CDR3aa: SAVGAPQETQY
len: 10; abundance: -; v_gene: TRBV20-1; j_gene: TRBJ1-6; CDR3aa: SARQGNSPLH
len: 11; abundance: few; v_gene: TRBV5-1; j_gene: TRBJ1-5; CDR3aa: ASSLGINQPQH
len: 10; abundance: many; v_gene: TRBV15; j_gene: TRBJ2-5; CDR3aa: ATSRDLETQY
len: 13; abundance: -; v_gene: TRBV10-3; j_gene: TRBJ1-2; CDR3aa: AISGDRGPNYGYT
len: 10; abundance: -; v_gene: TRBV2; j_gene: TRBJ1-1; CDR3aa: ASSDRDSEAF
len: 13; abundance: -; v_gene: TRBV6-2/TRBV6-3; j_gene: TRBJ2-7; CDR3aa: ASSYSASGTYEQY
len: 17; abundance: -; v_gene: TRBV4-3; j_gene: TRBJ2-7; CDR3aa: ASSQDRASGTVVGYEQY
len: 10; abundance: -; v_gene: TRBV6-5; j_gene: TRBJ2-7; CDR3aa: ASHGQGYEQY
len: 13; abundance: -; v_gene: TRBV2; j_gene: TRBJ2-3; CDR3aa: ASSRTGLLTDTQY
len: 11; abundance: -; v_gene: TRBV4-3; j_gene: TRBJ2-1; CDR3aa: ASSQGAANEQF
len: 12; abundance: few; v_gene: TRBV20-1; j_gene: TRBJ2-3; CDR3aa: SARAAPSTDTQY
len: 14; abundance: many; v_gene: TRBV18; j_gene: TRBJ2-1; CDR3aa: ASSAPGGGSYNEQF